These T cell receptor beta chains were read from a single sample in a study of CD8+ T cells in alopecia areata. Libraries were prepared by immunoSEQ multiplex PCR; TCRdb keeps only in-frame clonotypes and omits some of them. In the table there are hundreds of thousands of clones, 65% to 70% of which are singletons. Source: CD4+ T cells sorted from blood, taken at week 0. The source is a human donor with alopecia areata. The conserved cysteine and the conserved F or W are not part of the CDR3 here. A D gene is named only where the DNA matches it firmly.

v_call	d_call	j_call	cdr3_aa
TRBV30	-	TRBJ1-6	AWSVDSPLH
TRBV7-9	-	TRBJ1-1	ASSLDGGEAF
TRBV5-1	TRBD2	TRBJ2-4	ASSLAGVNIQY
TRBV29-1	-	TRBJ1-2	SVESGVDYGYT
TRBV5-1	-	TRBJ2-2	ASSLESVGASTGELF
TRBV7-2	-	TRBJ2-1	ASSFRGEQF
TRBV7-2	-	TRBJ1-5	ASSEDTAEGQPQH
TRBV30	-	TRBJ2-2	AWRDTGELF
TRBV2	-	TRBJ2-2	ASSGVRNTGELF
TRBV5-1	-	TRBJ1-2	ASSFGTYDGYT
TRBV29-1	-	TRBJ2-2	SVNGGGPTGELF
TRBV19	-	TRBJ1-2	ASSVRDPGRLMSYT
TRBV9	-	TRBJ1-1	ASSEGLLGRTEAF
TRBV7-2	TRBD1	TRBJ1-5	ASSLEPGQGQH
TRBV4-3	TRBD2	TRBJ2-5	ASSQRASGGLGWETQY
TRBV5-1	-	TRBJ2-7	ASSSPYEQY
TRBV29-1	TRBD1	TRBJ2-4	SVGRGKKNIQY
TRBV15	-	TRBJ1-2	ATSRFLEDSGYT
TRBV29-1	-	TRBJ2-2	SVDLGGNTGELF
TRBV18	TRBD2	TRBJ2-7	ASSLTSAYEQY
TRBV29-1	-	TRBJ1-2	SVAPQGNYGYT
TRBV5-1	-	TRBJ2-5	ASSPVPFDETQY
TRBV4-1	TRBD1	TRBJ1-5	ASSHGGFGQGDQPQH
TRBV30	-	TRBJ1-2	AWSSTGLNYGYT
TRBV19	-	TRBJ2-6	ASSINSGANVLT
TRBV29-1	-	TRBJ2-5	SVLGQRYQETQY
TRBV10-3	-	TRBJ2-7	AISEWTDEQY
TRBV29-1	-	TRBJ1-5	SVGRGRDQPQH
TRBV10-2	-	TRBJ2-5	ASSPGLDQETQY
TRBV19	-	TRBJ1-1	ASTRGGNLNTEAF
TRBV6-5	-	TRBJ2-7	ASSRGRAYEQY
TRBV30	-	TRBJ1-1	AWFPRVEAF
TRBV30	-	TRBJ2-2	AWVPPNTGELF
TRBV30	-	TRBJ2-7	AWSASYEQY
TRBV6-5	-	TRBJ2-3	ASSYLGSTDTQY
TRBV7-2	TRBD1	TRBJ2-5	ASSLERGPGETQY
TRBV25-1	-	TRBJ2-7	ASRARGSEQY
TRBV5-5	TRBD1	TRBJ1-5	ASCRGLGQPQH
TRBV18	-	TRBJ1-4	ASSLSTGYNEKLF